This TCR beta chain was found in a study of vaccination and CD4 T cells after COVID-19. Across the study: At a median around 72 days (range 14 to 241) after dose two, post-vaccine samples were obtained.

Germline V gene lookup returns CDR1 MNHEY and CDR2 SMNVEV (reference sequence). Trimming shortened V by 3 bases and J by 4 bases, and 4 bases separated the two germline ends. There are 12 residues in the CDR3. Concerning this clonotype itself: The antigen remains unidentified.

The Oncomine TCR Beta short-read assay was applied to DNA of cultured CD4+ T cells. After culture, CD4+ T cells served as the source for genomic DNA extraction. MiXCR, applied by TCRdb to the PCR reads, yields one record per CDR3 protein. In the table there are 4,500 or so distinct CDR3 sequences, under 25% of which are singletons. The sample's treatment: approximately 9-day PBMC culture with coronavirus spike peptide pools or control peptides (ViraFEST assay). Antigen-specific T cell expansion with peptide pools preceded TCR sequencing in the ViraFEST approach. This TCR derives from a human donor who had recovered from COVID-19. This rearrangement joins TRBV27 to TRBJ1-5; no clear D gene. Sequenced input: CD4+ T cells from blood, cultured in vitro. CDR3: CASSFLNQPQHF. For the CDR3, the DNA is TGTGCCAGCAGTTTCCTTAATCAGCCCCAGCATTTT.